The following is a TCR beta chain sequence with its context. These data originate in a study of blood T cells in healthy people across ages. A second PCR of about 7 to 12 cycles used a sample-barcoded 5' primer and a J-beta primer mix. A template-switch adaptor with 12 random nucleotides tagged each cDNA molecule. Using its own MiXCR run on the 5' RACE reads, TCRdb lists one record per CDR3 protein. The data contain about 1.7 million distinct CDR3 sequences, under 30% of them singletons. This CDR3 has 15 amino acids. CDR1 and CDR2 (germline): SGDLS, YYNGEE. V gave up 3 bases and J gave up 5 bases; unmatched junction bases: 10.

This receptor was identified in a woman under 40 in good health. The chain combines TRBV9 with TRBJ2-7, with 8 bases identical to TRBD2. Sequencing used blood. The CDR3 DNA follows: TGTGCCAGCAGCGCACAGGAGCGGGAGTCAGACGAGCAGTACTTC. Residues: CASSAQERESDEQYF.